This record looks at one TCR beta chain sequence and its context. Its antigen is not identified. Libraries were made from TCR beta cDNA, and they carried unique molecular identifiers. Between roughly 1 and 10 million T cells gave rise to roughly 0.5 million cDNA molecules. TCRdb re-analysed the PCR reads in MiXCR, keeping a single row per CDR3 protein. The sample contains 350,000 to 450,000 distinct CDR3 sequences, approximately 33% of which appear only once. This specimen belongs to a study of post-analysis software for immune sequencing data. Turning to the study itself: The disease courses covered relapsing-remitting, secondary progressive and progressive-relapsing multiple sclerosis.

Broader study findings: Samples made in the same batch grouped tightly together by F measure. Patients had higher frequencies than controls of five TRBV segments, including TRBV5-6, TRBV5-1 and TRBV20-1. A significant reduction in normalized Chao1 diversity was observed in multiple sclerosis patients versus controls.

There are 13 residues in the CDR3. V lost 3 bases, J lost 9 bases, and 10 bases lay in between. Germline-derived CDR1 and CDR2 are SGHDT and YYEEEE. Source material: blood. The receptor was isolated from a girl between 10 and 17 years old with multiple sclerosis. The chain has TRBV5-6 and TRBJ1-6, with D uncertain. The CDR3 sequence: CASSSGLGSPLHF. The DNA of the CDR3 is TGTGCCAGCAGCTCAGGACTGGGTTCACCCCTCCACTTT.